This T cell receptor (beta chain) was documented in a study of monozygotic twins with inflammatory bowel disease. From the 5' RACE reads, TCRdb lists one entry per CDR3 protein and no DNA. The sample data list about 160,000 distinct CDR3 sequences. The CDR3 consists of 13 residues. Per germline, CDR1 SQVTM and CDR2 ANQGSEA. This TCR came from a human donor with ulcerative colitis or Crohn's disease, or a healthy co-twin of an affected twin (not recorded which). The sample taken for sequencing was blood. V is TRBV29-1 and J is TRBJ2-1. The chain's CDR3 is CSFRSNSYNEQFF.